This T cell receptor (beta chain) was captured by sequencing in a study of shared clonotypes between healthy human individuals. The assay was run at deep level. The protocol was immunoSEQ multiplex PCR, while the TCRdb copy is restricted to in-frame clones and leaves out a portion. Of some 800,000 clones detected, 90% to 95% appear once; the ten largest clones hold less than 25%. The trim removed 0 bases at V and 4 bases at J, leaving 10 bases unmatched. CDR3 length: 18 amino acids. CDR1 and CDR2 (germline): SGHDN, FVKESK. CD8 cells regarded as naive lacked CD45RO, were positively chosen for CCR7, and omitted terminally differentiated effector memory CD45RA+ cells.

The sequence was collected from a man younger than 45 in good health. The specimen was naive CD8+ T cells sorted from blood. The V gene is TRBV14, the J gene TRBJ2-2, with 8 bases that match TRBD2. CDR3 DNA sequence: TGTGCCAGCAGCCAAGATATTCCCAGCGGGAGATCCACCGGGGAGCTGTTTTTT. Translating gives CASSQDIPSGRSTGELFF.